Below, one T cell receptor beta chain is given with its context. The clone's antigen remains unknown. Base qualities are not recorded, but no much larger clone differs from it by a single base. This sample was taken from a study of brain T cells in children with intractable seizures (dated by TCRdb to the early 2020s). Background on the whole study: Resected brain tissue from 53 pediatric epilepsy surgery cases was initially screened for immune gene transcripts with a NanoString immunology panel. About 70% of the 12 selected surgery cases also had pre-surgery blood sequenced, which left four cases with brain tissue only.

Trimming takes 1 base from V and 4 bases from J, and the germline ends sit 16 bases apart. From a lookup of the germline V gene, CDR1 and CDR2 are SGHNT and YENEEA. The CDR3 spans 16 residues, from the cysteine through the phenylalanine. This entry keeps only the CDR3 DNA: 48 bases, framed from base 1. General study outcomes and caveats: Because sequencing depth was different between pre-surgery and post-surgery blood, clones absent from the pre-surgery sample may reflect undersampling. Viral specificity was inferred only from CDR3 sequence similarity, and patients' HCMV serostatus was unknown.

Explained via the paper, the time point label denotes: resected brain tissue, or blood drawn just prior to surgery. The surgery cases that showed the highest brain T cell transcript signatures were chosen for TCR beta chain sequencing of brain tissue, and of blood when it was available. Prior to surgery, the patients had been treated with at least one anti-epileptic drug. The TCR-sequenced patients were children whose drug-resistant epilepsy was caused by tuberous sclerosis complex, focal cortical dysplasia, Rasmussen encephalitis or hemimegalencephaly. Blood samples were drawn just before the epilepsy surgery. Bulk genomic DNA was extracted from unsorted brain tissue and whole blood with the Monarch genomic DNA purification kit. TCR beta chain sequences were generated from genomic DNA using the immunoSEQ assay. From the authors' description of their analysis: Any CDR3 sequence that did not begin with the conserved framework cysteine at position 104 was removed by hand. Clonality was calculated as one minus the normalized Shannon's Diversity Index, with values ranging from 0 (maximal diversity) to 1 (oligoclonal). Chi-squared comparison-of-proportions tests were used to check whether the frequency of the same CDR3 differed between samples, for example brain versus blood. Public clonotypes were identified through searches of immuneACCESS, and similarity to known antiviral clonotypes was evaluated with the VDJdb browser. The table was pulled from immuneACCESS by TCRdb, which kept in-frame rearrangements only. Such tables lose some clones; where checked, under half of the loss comes from unresolved V genes, and the rest has no known cause. D and trimming were read from the DNA, whereas the V and J calls and clone size are those reported in that table. The sample yields roughly 110,000 clones; 94% were counted once. 3.8% of the sample comes from the top ten.

The receptor comes from a boy in the first two years of life with hemimegalencephaly and intractable seizures. The sequence is built from TRBV11-3 and TRBJ1-2; TRBD1 is a weak D gene call, 5 bases matching. The material was peripheral blood, obtained at surgery. The CDR3 sequence is CASSLVSSGTFYGYTF. The DNA sequence reads TGTGCCAGCAGCTTAGTTTCCAGCGGGACCTTCTATGGCTACACCTTC.